This TCR beta chain comes out of a study of blood T cell repertoires in COVID-19. Repertoires were generated with immunoSEQ multiplex PCR, while TCRdb's copy carries only in-frame clones and drops some. This sample has almost 40,000 clones, with 75% to 90% found just once. This clone was picked up one time. V gave up 2 bases and J gave up 0 bases, with 5 bases separating them. Germline V lookup: CDR1 MNHEY, CDR2 SVGAGI. The CDR3 sequence is 14 residues long. The chain is built from TRBV6-5 and TRBJ1-5; D gene uncertain. Sequencing was carried out using peripheral blood. This receptor was obtained from a man aged 55 to 70 with acute or convalescent COVID-19. This chain's CDR3 is CASSYTSSNQPQHF. Here the CDR3 DNA reads TGTGCCAGCAGTTACACGAGTAGCAATCAGCCCCAGCATTTT.